This record looks at one T cell receptor beta chain sequence and its context. This sample is part of a study of T-cell reconstitution after alpha-beta-depleted transplantation in children. A library of TCRbeta sequences, prepared with unique molecular identifiers, was generated. Each CDR3 protein gets one entry after TCRdb re-called the PCR reads with MiXCR. This table holds about 540,000 distinct CDR3 sequences, about 17% found once. The CDR3 consists of 14 residues. Germline CDR1 is SNHLY and CDR2 is FYNNEI. Trimming took off 7 bases at V and 4 bases at J, with 14 bases between the two ends. Sequencing was performed on PBMCs from the stem cell graft donor, taken from the stem cell graft. The TCR originated in a human donor who donated a stem cell graft to a child with acute lymphoblastic leukemia. The chain recombines TRBV2 with TRBJ2-1; no clear D. The chain's CDR3 is CASKPGSEYNEQFF. In DNA form, the CDR3 reads TGTGCCAGCAAGCCAGGCTCAGAGTACAATGAGCAGTTCTTC.